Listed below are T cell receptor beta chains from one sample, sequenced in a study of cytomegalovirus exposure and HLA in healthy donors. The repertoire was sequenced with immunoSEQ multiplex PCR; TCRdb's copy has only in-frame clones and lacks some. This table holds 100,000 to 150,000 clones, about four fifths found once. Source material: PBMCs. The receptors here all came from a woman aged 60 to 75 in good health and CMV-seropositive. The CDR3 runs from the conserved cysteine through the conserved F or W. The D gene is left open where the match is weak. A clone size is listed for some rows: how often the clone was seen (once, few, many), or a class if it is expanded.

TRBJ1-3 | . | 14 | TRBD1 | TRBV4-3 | TGCGCCAGCAGCCAGGACAGGGGTGGAAACACCACATATTTT | CASSQDRGGNTTYF
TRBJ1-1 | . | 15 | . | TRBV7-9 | TGTGCCAGCAGCTTAGGACAGGTCCAGAACACTGAAGCTTTCTTT | CASSLGQVQNTEAFF
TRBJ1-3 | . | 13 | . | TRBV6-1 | TGTGCCAGCAGAGGGACACCTGGAAACACCATATATTTT | CASRGTPGNTIYF
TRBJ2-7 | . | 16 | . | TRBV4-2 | TGTGCCAGCAGCCAAGAAGGGGGCGGGGGGAACTACGAGCAGTACTTC | CASSQEGGGGNYEQYF
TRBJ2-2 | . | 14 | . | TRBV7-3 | TGTGCCAGCAGCTTCGGGTTTAACACCGGGGAGCTGTTTTTT | CASSFGFNTGELFF
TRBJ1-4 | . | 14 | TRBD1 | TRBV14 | TGTGCCAGCAGCCGGACAGGGGCAACTGAAAAACTGTTTTTT | CASSRTGATEKLFF
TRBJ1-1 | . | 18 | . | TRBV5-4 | TGTGCCAGCAGCTTGGGGGGGATTAGTGGGACTGCCTACACTGAAGCTTTCTTT | CASSLGGISGTAYTEAFF
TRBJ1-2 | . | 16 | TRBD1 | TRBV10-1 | TGCGCCAGCACCATGGGACAGGGCTGCTCTAACTATGGCTACACCTTC | CASTMGQGCSNYGYTF
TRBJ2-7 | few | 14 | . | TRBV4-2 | TGTGCCAGCAGCCAAGAGATTAGCGGCTACGAGCAGTACTTC | CASSQEISGYEQYF
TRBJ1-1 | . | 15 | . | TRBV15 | TGTGCCACCAGCAGGGTGGCGGCAGGGAGGACTGAAGCTTTCTTT | CATSRVAAGRTEAFF
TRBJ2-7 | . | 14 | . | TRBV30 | TGTGCCTGGAGTGTCGGAGGGACCTCCTACGAGCAGTACTTC | CAWSVGGTSYEQYF
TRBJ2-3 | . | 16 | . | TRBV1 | TGCACCAGCAGGCGGACTAGCGGGGGTCGCACAGATACGCAGTATTTT | CTSRRTSGGRTDTQYF
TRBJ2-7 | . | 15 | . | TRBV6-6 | TGTGCCAGCTCGTTAGACTCGATCCGATACTACGAGCAGTACTTC | CASSLDSIRYYEQYF
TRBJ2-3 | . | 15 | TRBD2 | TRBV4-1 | TGCGCCAGCAGCCAGACGGGACTAGCGAGAGATACGCAGTATTTT | CASSQTGLARDTQYF
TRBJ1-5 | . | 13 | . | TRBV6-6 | TGTGCCAGCAGACCCAGGGACAATCAGCCCCAGCATTTT | CASRPRDNQPQHF
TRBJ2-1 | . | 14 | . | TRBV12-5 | TGTGCTAGTGGCCGGTCCCCTCCCACGGATGAGCAGTTCTTC | CASGRSPPTDEQFF
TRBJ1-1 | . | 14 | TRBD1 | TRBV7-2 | TGTGCCAGCAGACCGGGACAGGGGGGAACTGAAGCTTTCTTT | CASRPGQGGTEAFF
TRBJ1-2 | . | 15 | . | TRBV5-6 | TGTGCCAGCAGCCCCCGGGACACTACCTTGCATGGCTACACCTTC | CASSPRDTTLHGYTF
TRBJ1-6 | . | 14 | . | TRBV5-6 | TGTGCCAGCAGCTGGGGGGGTCCTAATTCACCCCTCCACTTT | CASSWGGPNSPLHF
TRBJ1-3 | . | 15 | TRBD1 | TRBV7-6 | TGTGCCAGCAGTCGGGGACAGGGACATGGAAACACCATATATTTT | CASSRGQGHGNTIYF
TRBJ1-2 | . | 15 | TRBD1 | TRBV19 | TGTGCCAGTAGTCCCAGGGGGGACGCTAACTATGGCTACACCTTC | CASSPRGDANYGYTF
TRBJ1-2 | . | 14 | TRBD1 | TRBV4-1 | TGCGCCAGCAGCCCACAGGGGGGCGGCTATGGCTACACCTTC | CASSPQGGGYGYTF
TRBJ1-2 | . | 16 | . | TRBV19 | TGTGCCAGTAGTACCAAGACAGGAATGGTACTAGGTGGCTACACCTTC | CASSTKTGMVLGGYTF
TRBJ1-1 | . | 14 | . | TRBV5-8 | TGTGCCAGCAAACGGAGGGGTGCGAACACTGAAGCTTTCTTT | CASKRRGANTEAFF
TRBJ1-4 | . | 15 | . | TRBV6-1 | TGTGCCAGTCGAGGGGGTGGCCAGGGTGGTGAAAAACTGTTTTTT | CASRGGGQGGEKLFF
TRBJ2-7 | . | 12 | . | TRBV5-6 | TGTGCCAGCAGCCGCACAGACTACGAGCAGTACTTC | CASSRTDYEQYF
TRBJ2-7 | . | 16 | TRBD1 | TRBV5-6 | TGTGCCAGCAGCCTCTGGGGACAGCCTCGCAGGGGAGAGCAGTACTTC | CASSLWGQPRRGEQYF
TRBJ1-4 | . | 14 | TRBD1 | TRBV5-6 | TGTGCCAGCAGCCTCAGACAGGGGGGTGAAAAACTGTTTTTT | CASSLRQGGEKLFF
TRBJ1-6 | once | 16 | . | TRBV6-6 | TGTGCCACCCACGAACGGGGAGCTGTTGTTTATTCACCCCTCCACTTT | CATHERGAVVYSPLHF
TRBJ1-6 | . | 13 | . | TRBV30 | TGTGCCTGGAGTGTACAGGGTCATTCACCCCTCCACTTT | CAWSVQGHSPLHF
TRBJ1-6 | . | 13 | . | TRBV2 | TGTGCCAGCGTGCAGGGGTGGAATTCACCCCTCCACTTT | CASVQGWNSPLHF
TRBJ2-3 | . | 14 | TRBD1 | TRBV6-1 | TGTGCCAGCACGACAGGGTGGAGCACAGATACGCAGTATTTT | CASTTGWSTDTQYF
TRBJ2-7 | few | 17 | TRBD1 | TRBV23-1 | TGCGCCAGCAGTCAATCGGGACAGCCGATATACAACTACGAGCAGTACTTC | CASSQSGQPIYNYEQYF